These T cell receptor beta chains were read from a single sample in a study of control samples from healthy donors and cancer patients. Clones were sequenced by immunoSEQ multiplex PCR, and TCRdb holds only the in-frame ones, with some missing. The sample lists tens of thousands of clones; approximately 95% were seen once. What was sequenced was blood. These receptors were obtained from a man aged 25 to 45 in good health. The CDR3 runs from the conserved cysteine through the conserved F or W. Each record gives: CDR3 protein, CDR3 DNA, V gene, D gene, J gene, clone size. The D gene is left open where the match is weak. Expanded clones get a size class; other rows say once, few or many, or leave the size out.

CDR3 protein: CASSSDTGELFF
CDR3 DNA: TGTGCCAGCAGCTCAGACACCGGGGAGCTGTTTTTT
V gene: TRBV3-1/TRBV3-2
D gene: -
J gene: TRBJ2-2
clone size: once

CDR3 protein: CASSFGSWVGSSGNTIYF
CDR3 DNA: TGTGCCAGCAGTTTTGGTAGTTGGGTCGGAAGCTCTGGAAACACCATATATTTT
V gene: TRBV28
D gene: -
J gene: TRBJ1-3
clone size: -

CDR3 protein: CASSFRAGGTYNEQFF
CDR3 DNA: TGTGCCAGCAGCTTCCGCGCGGGAGGGACCTACAATGAGCAGTTCTTC
V gene: TRBV5-8
D gene: TRBD2
J gene: TRBJ2-1
clone size: once

CDR3 protein: CASSQDWRQETQYF
CDR3 DNA: TGTGCCAGCAGCCAAGACTGGCGGCAAGAGACCCAGTACTTC
V gene: TRBV4-2
D gene: -
J gene: TRBJ2-5
clone size: -

CDR3 protein: CASSISGTNEKLFF
CDR3 DNA: TGTGCCAGTAGTATATCAGGAACTAATGAAAAACTGTTTTTT
V gene: TRBV19
D gene: -
J gene: TRBJ1-4
clone size: -

CDR3 protein: CAGSSGRGDQPQHF
CDR3 DNA: TGTGCCGGGTCGTCGGGACGCGGAGATCAGCCCCAGCATTTT
V gene: TRBV19
D gene: -
J gene: TRBJ1-5
clone size: -

CDR3 protein: CAGTRETGDTGELFF
CDR3 DNA: TGTGCCGGAACCAGAGAAACGGGAGACACCGGGGAGCTGTTTTTT
V gene: TRBV30
D gene: -
J gene: TRBJ2-2
clone size: -

CDR3 protein: CSVAGGLNQPQHF
CDR3 DNA: TGCAGCGTTGCAGGGGGCCTAAATCAGCCCCAGCATTTT
V gene: TRBV29-1
D gene: TRBD1
J gene: TRBJ1-5
clone size: few

CDR3 protein: CSAANLEAFF
CDR3 DNA: TGCAGTGCTGCTAATCTTGAAGCTTTCTTT
V gene: TRBV20-1
D gene: -
J gene: TRBJ1-1
clone size: few

CDR3 protein: CASSLILPNTGELFF
CDR3 DNA: TGTGCCAGCAGCCTTATACTCCCGAACACCGGGGAGCTGTTTTTT
V gene: TRBV7-9
D gene: -
J gene: TRBJ2-2
clone size: -

CDR3 protein: CASRGRRAGANVLTF
CDR3 DNA: TGCGCCAGCAGGGGGCGTCGAGCTGGGGCCAACGTCCTGACTTTC
V gene: TRBV4-1
D gene: -
J gene: TRBJ2-6
clone size: -

CDR3 protein: CASSEMGVVNQPQHF
CDR3 DNA: TGTGCCAGCAGTGAAATGGGGGTAGTCAATCAGCCCCAGCATTTT
V gene: TRBV6-1
D gene: -
J gene: TRBJ1-5
clone size: -

CDR3 protein: CASSPQRTQETQYF
CDR3 DNA: TGTGCCAGCTCACCACAGCGGACCCAAGAGACCCAGTACTTC
V gene: TRBV18
D gene: -
J gene: TRBJ2-5
clone size: -

CDR3 protein: CASSMGGVGYEQYF
CDR3 DNA: TGTGCCAGTAGTATGGGCGGGGTCGGTTACGAGCAGTACTTC
V gene: TRBV19
D gene: -
J gene: TRBJ2-7
clone size: -

CDR3 protein: CATSELNQGVGSETQYF
CDR3 DNA: TGTGCCACATCCGAACTAAACCAGGGGGTAGGTTCCGAGACCCAGTACTTC
V gene: TRBV28
D gene: TRBD1
J gene: TRBJ2-5
clone size: few

CDR3 protein: CASSLFSRYEQYF
CDR3 DNA: TGCGCCAGCAGCTTGTTTAGTCGCTACGAGCAGTACTTC
V gene: TRBV5-1
D gene: -
J gene: TRBJ2-7
clone size: once

CDR3 protein: CASSLGPDSSYEQYF
CDR3 DNA: TGTGCCAGCAGCTTAGGTCCGGACAGCTCCTACGAGCAGTACTTC
V gene: TRBV11-2
D gene: -
J gene: TRBJ2-7
clone size: -

CDR3 protein: CASSLTPGLAGGPTYNEQFF
CDR3 DNA: TGTGCCAGCAGCTTAACCCCGGGACTAGCGGGAGGGCCGACCTACAATGAGCAGTTCTTC
V gene: TRBV7-3
D gene: TRBD2
J gene: TRBJ2-1
clone size: -

CDR3 protein: CASRGRADGYTF
CDR3 DNA: TGTGCCAGCAGGGGAAGGGCGGATGGCTACACCTTC
V gene: TRBV28
D gene: -
J gene: TRBJ1-2
clone size: -

CDR3 protein: CAWSWTRAYEQFF
CDR3 DNA: TGTGCCTGGAGTTGGACTAGGGCCTATGAGCAGTTCTTC
V gene: TRBV30
D gene: TRBD2
J gene: TRBJ2-1
clone size: -

CDR3 protein: CASSAPLYNEQFF
CDR3 DNA: TGTGCCAGCAGTGCCCCCCTCTACAATGAGCAGTTCTTC
V gene: TRBV28
D gene: -
J gene: TRBJ2-1
clone size: -

CDR3 protein: CAWSGDYEQYF
CDR3 DNA: TGTGCCTGGAGTGGCGACTACGAGCAGTACTTC
V gene: TRBV30
D gene: -
J gene: TRBJ2-7
clone size: -

CDR3 protein: CASSFTSGYNEQFF
CDR3 DNA: TGCGCCAGCAGCTTCACTAGCGGGTACAATGAGCAGTTCTTC
V gene: TRBV5-1
D gene: TRBD2
J gene: TRBJ2-1
clone size: -

CDR3 protein: CASSDEASGTPYEQYF
CDR3 DNA: TGTGCCAGCAGTGACGAAGCTAGCGGGACCCCCTACGAGCAGTACTTC
V gene: TRBV6-4
D gene: TRBD2
J gene: TRBJ2-7
clone size: once

CDR3 protein: CASTSVSYEQYF
CDR3 DNA: TGTGCCAGCACCTCGGTCTCCTACGAGCAGTACTTC
V gene: TRBV28
D gene: -
J gene: TRBJ2-7
clone size: -

CDR3 protein: CASSLSGSVGTDTQYF
CDR3 DNA: TGTGCCAGCAGCCTTAGCGGGTCGGTTGGGACAGATACGCAGTATTTT
V gene: TRBV11-3
D gene: TRBD2
J gene: TRBJ2-3
clone size: -

CDR3 protein: CASSQDTPLNQETQYF
CDR3 DNA: TGCGCCAGCAGCCAAGATACTCCCCTCAACCAAGAGACCCAGTACTTC
V gene: TRBV4-1
D gene: -
J gene: TRBJ2-5
clone size: -

CDR3 protein: CASSLAGSRGGNTIYF
CDR3 DNA: TGTGCCAGCAGCTTGGCCGGTAGCAGGGGTGGAAACACCATATATTTT
V gene: TRBV5-4
D gene: -
J gene: TRBJ1-3
clone size: -

CDR3 protein: CASSRRPSLYGYTF
CDR3 DNA: TGTGCCAGCAGCAGACGGCCGAGCCTCTATGGCTACACCTTC
V gene: TRBV2
D gene: -
J gene: TRBJ1-2
clone size: -

CDR3 protein: CASSQFIQEAFF
CDR3 DNA: TGTGCCAGCTCACAGTTCATCCAGGAAGCTTTCTTT
V gene: TRBV18
D gene: -
J gene: TRBJ1-1
clone size: -

CDR3 protein: CASSHARTATSEAFF
CDR3 DNA: TGTGCCAGCAGCCACGCTAGGACCGCCACCAGCGAAGCTTTCTTT
V gene: TRBV4-2
D gene: -
J gene: TRBJ1-1
clone size: -

CDR3 protein: CASIDPWDIGNQPQHF
CDR3 DNA: TGTGCCAGCATAGATCCCTGGGATATTGGGAATCAGCCCCAGCATTTT
V gene: TRBV28
D gene: -
J gene: TRBJ1-5
clone size: -

CDR3 protein: CASREGPYNEQFF
CDR3 DNA: TGTGCCAGCAGGGAGGGCCCTTACAATGAGCAGTTCTTC
V gene: TRBV12-3/TRBV12-4
D gene: -
J gene: TRBJ2-1
clone size: -

CDR3 protein: CASTPAWRQPQHF
CDR3 DNA: TGTGCCAGTACCCCCGCTTGGAGGCAGCCCCAGCATTTT
V gene: TRBV19
D gene: -
J gene: TRBJ1-5
clone size: -